This T cell receptor beta chain was identified during a study of tumor and adjacent non-tumor tissue in lung cancer. Turning to the study itself: Histology: 12 adenocarcinoma, a couple of squamous cell carcinoma, 1 small cell lung cancer. Stage I to III disease affected over nine men and 5 women aged about 30 to 85. Whole-study results and caveats: Tumor repertoires had a smaller top 100 clone share than normal lung. TCR diversity was significantly greater in tumor than normal lung tissue.

Three rounds of nested PCR, following a modified ARM-PCR protocol, produced the TCRbeta library. TCRdb fed the multiplex PCR reads into MiXCR, producing one record per CDR3 protein. The sample carries 65,000 to 75,000 distinct CDR3 sequences, 75% to 85% recorded once. Per germline, CDR1 SGHDN and CDR2 FVKESK. This CDR3 has 16 amino acids. For this clonotype: Its specificity is not known. The junction and the germline gene differ at one end; a read error may be behind it.

No cell sorting was done before RNA was extracted from the tissue. Distant lung tissue was collected more than 3 cm away from the tumor edge. The chain has TRBV14 and TRBJ2-2; tentatively, D is TRBD2 (6 bases). The receptor was derived from a man aged 55 to 70 with non-small cell lung cancer. Sequencing was carried out using distant non-tumor lung tissue. Here the CDR3 reads CASSLDGLAFTGELLF. The CDR3 nucleotides read TGTGCCAGCAGCCTAGATGGGCTAGCGTTCACCGGGGAGCTGTTATTT.